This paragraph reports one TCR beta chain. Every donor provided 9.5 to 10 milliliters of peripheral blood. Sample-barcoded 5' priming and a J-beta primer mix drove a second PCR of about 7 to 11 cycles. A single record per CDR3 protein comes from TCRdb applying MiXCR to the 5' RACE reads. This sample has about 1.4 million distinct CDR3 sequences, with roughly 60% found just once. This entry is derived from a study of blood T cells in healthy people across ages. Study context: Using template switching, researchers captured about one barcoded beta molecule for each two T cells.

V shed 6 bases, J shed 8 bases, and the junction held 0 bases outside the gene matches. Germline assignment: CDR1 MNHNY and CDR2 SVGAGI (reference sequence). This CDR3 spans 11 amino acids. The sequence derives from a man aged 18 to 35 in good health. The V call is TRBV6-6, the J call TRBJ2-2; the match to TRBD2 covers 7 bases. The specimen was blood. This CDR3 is CASRREGELFF. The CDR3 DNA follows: TGTGCCAGCAGGCGGGAGGGGGAGCTGTTTTTT.